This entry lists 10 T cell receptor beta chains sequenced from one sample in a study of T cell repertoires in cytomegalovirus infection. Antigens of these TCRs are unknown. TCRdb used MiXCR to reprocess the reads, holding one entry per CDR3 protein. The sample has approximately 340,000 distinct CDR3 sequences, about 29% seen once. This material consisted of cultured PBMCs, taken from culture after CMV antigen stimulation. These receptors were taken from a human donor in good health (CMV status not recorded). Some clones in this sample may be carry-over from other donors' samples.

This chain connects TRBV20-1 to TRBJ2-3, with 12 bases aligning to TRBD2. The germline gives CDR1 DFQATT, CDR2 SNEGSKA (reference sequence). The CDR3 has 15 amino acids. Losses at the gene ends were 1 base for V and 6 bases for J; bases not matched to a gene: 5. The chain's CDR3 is CSARVLAGGWDTQYF. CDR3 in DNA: TGCAGTGCTAGAGTACTAGCGGGGGGCTGGGATACGCAGTATTTT.

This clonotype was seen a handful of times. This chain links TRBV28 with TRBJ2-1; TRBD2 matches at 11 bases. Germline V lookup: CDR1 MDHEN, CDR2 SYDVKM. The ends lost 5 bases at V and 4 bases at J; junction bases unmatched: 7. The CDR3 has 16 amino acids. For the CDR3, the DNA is TGTGCCAGCAGTCCAGCCGGGACTAGCGGATACAATGAGCAGTTCTTC. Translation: CASSPAGTSGYNEQFF.

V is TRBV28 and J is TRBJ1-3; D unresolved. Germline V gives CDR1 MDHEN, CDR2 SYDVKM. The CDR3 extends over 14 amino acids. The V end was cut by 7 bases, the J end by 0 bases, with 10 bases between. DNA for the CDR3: TGTGCCAGCACACCGAACGGCTCTGGAAACACCATATATTTT. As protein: CASTPNGSGNTIYF.

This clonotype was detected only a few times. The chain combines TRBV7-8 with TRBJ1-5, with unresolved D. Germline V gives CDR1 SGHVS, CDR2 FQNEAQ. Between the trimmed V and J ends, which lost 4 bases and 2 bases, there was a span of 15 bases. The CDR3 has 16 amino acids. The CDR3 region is CASSSPHPGGNQPQHF. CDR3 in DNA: TGTGCCAGCAGCTCGCCTCACCCTGGGGGCAATCAGCCCCAGCATTTT. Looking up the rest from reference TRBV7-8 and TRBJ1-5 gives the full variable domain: GAGVSQSPRYKVAKRGQDVALRCDPISGHVSLFWYQQALGQGPEFLTYFQNEAQLDKSGLPSDRFFAERPEGSVSTLKIQRTQQEDSAVYLCASSSPHPGGNQPQHFGDGTRLSIL.

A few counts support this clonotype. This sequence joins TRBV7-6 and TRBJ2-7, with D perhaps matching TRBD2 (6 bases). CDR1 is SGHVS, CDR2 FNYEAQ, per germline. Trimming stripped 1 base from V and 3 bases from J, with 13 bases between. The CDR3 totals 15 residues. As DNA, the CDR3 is TGTGCCAGCAGCTTAGACTCGGGGGTCAACTACGAGCAGTACTTC. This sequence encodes CASSLDSGVNYEQYF.

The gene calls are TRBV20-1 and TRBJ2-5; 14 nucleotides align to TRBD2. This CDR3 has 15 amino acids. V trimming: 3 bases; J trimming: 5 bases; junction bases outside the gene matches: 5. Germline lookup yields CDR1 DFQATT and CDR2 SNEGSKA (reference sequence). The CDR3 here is CSASGTSGSQETQYF. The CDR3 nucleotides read TGCAGTGCTAGTGGGACTAGCGGGAGTCAGGAGACCCAGTACTTC.

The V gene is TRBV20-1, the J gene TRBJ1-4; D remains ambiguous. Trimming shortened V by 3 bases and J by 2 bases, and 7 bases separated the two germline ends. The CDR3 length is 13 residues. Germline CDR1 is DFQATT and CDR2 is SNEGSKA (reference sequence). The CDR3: CSASSGTNEKLFF. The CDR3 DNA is TGCAGTGCTAGTTCCGGGACTAATGAAAAACTGTTTTTT.

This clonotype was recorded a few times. CDR3 DNA sequence: TGTGCCAGCAGCTTAGTAGCAGGTCGGGATCAGCCCCAGCATTTT. It encodes CASSLVAGRDQPQHF. This chain links TRBV7-2 with TRBJ1-5; D uncertain. Trimming took 1 base from V and 5 from J, leaving 12 bases between them. Germline V gene data show CDR1 as SGHTA and CDR2 as FQGNSA. This CDR3 spans 15 amino acids.

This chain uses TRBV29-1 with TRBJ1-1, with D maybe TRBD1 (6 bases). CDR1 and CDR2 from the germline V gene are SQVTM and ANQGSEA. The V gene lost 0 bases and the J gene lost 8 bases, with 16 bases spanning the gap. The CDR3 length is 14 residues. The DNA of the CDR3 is TGCAGCGTTGAAGATGGGGCAGGGGCGGGAGAAGCTTTCTTT. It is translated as CSVEDGAGAGEAFF.

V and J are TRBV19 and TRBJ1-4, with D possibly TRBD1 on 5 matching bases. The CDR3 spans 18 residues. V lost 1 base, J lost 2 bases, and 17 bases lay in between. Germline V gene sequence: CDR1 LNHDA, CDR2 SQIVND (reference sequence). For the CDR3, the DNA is TGTGCCAGTAGTATAGGGTCCGGGGCGGCGTGGACTAATGAAAAACTGTTTTTT. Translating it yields CASSIGSGAAWTNEKLFF.